Each of the 20 T cell receptor beta chains below was sequenced from the same sample in a study of cytomegalovirus exposure and HLA in healthy donors. Use of 60 Vbeta and 13 Jbeta primers characterized the PCR. Libraries were prepared by immunoSEQ multiplex PCR; TCRdb keeps only in-frame clonotypes and omits some of them. The data contain 100,000 to 150,000 clones, 60% to 85% of them singletons. The sequenced sample was PBMCs. These receptors originate from a woman aged 35 to 49 in good health and CMV-seronegative.

Points on this clone: Compared with germline, one end of the junction differs, possibly owing to a read error. The chain employs TRBV5-1 and TRBJ1-3; D is perhaps TRBD1 (6 bases). Germline-derived CDR1 and CDR2 are SGHRS and YFSETQ. The CDR3 spans 13 residues. The CDR3 region has the DNA TGCGCCGGCAGCCCAGGGGTCGGAAACACCATATATTTT. This codes for CAGSPGVGNTIYF.

This clone was picked up a small number of times. The V and J genes are TRBV6-5 and TRBJ1-2, with 9 bases fitting TRBD1. V dropped 5 bases and J dropped 8; count of bases not matched to a gene: 9. The CDR3 length is 14 residues. CDR1 and CDR2 from the germline V gene are MNHEY and SVGAGI. The CDR3 bases are TGTGCCAGCAGTACCGAACAGGGGGCAAGGGGCTACACCTTC. It yields the protein CASSTEQGARGYTF.

Remarks on this clone: At one end, the junction sequence differs from germline, possibly due to a read error. V and J are TRBV11-1 and TRBJ2-6; maybe TRBD1 (5 bases). CDR3 length equals 14 residues. Germline V gene lookup returns CDR1 SGHAT and CDR2 FQDESV (reference sequence). CDR3 amino acids: CASSLAPGANGLTF. DNA for the CDR3: TGTGCCAGCAGCTTAGCGCCTGGGGCCAACGGCCTGACTTTC.

In the case of this clone: The junction and the germline gene differ at one end; a read error may be behind it. The genes are TRBV9 and TRBJ2-2, with TRBD1 as a possible D gene (5 bases). The V gene's germline CDR1 is SGDLS and CDR2 YYNGEE. CDR3 length equals 16 residues. Written as DNA, the CDR3 is TGTGCCAGCGGCGTAGTGGTTGGGGCCAACACCGGGGAGCTGTTTTTT. This gives the protein CASGVVVGANTGELFF.

This clone has more than one count but fewer than ten. The rearrangement uses TRBV28 and TRBJ1-5, with 8 bases fitting TRBD1. CDR3 length: 15 residues. The ends lost 2 bases at V and 6 bases at J; junction bases unmatched: 6. CDR1 and CDR2 from the germline V gene are MDHEN and SYDVKM. Here the CDR3 reads CASSLRQGNSQPQHF. Written as DNA, the CDR3 is TGTGCCAGCAGTTTAAGACAGGGGAATAGTCAGCCCCAGCATTTT.

In nucleotides, the CDR3 is TGTGCCAGCAGCTTCAACTCCGGGACAGGGGGCGAGCAGTACTTC. The encoded protein is CASSFNSGTGGEQYF. The chain couples TRBV7-8 to TRBJ2-7, with 11 bases identical to TRBD1. CDR1 is SGHVS, CDR2 FQNEAQ, per germline. The CDR3 contains 15 residues. Trimming removed 3 bases from V and 6 bases from J; junction bases left unmatched: 7. Together with reference TRBV7-8 and TRBJ2-7, the CDR3 gives the full variable domain: GAGVSQSPRYKVAKRGQDVALRCDPISGHVSLFWYQQALGQGPEFLTYFQNEAQLDKSGLPSDRFFAERPEGSVSTLKIQRTQQEDSAVYLCASSFNSGTGGEQYFGPGTRLTVT.

As to this clone: The sample carries other DNA sequences with the same CDR3. This chain joins TRBV5-1 and TRBJ2-5; no clear D gene. The germline gives CDR1 SGHRS, CDR2 YFSETQ. This CDR3 comprises 13 residues. V was shortened by 0 bases and J by 4 bases, with 7 bases between the two germline ends. The CDR3 protein is CASSLDVRETQYF. The CDR3 bases are TGCGCCAGCAGCTTGGATGTCAGAGAGACCCAGTACTTC.

The chain carries TRBV13 and TRBJ1-1; D perhaps matches TRBD1 (6 bases). This CDR3 spans 15 amino acids. V dropped 8 bases and J dropped 0 bases, with 16 bases sitting between them. Germline V gives CDR1 PRHDT, CDR2 FYEKMQ (reference sequence). DNA for the CDR3: TGTGCCAGCTGCAACTCGGACAGCATGAACACTGAAGCTTTCTTT. This codes for CASCNSDSMNTEAFF.

This clone was counted between two and nine times. The CDR3 DNA reads TGTGCCAGCACGGAGGGAACAGCCGGGGAGCTGTTTTTT. This sequence encodes CASTEGTAGELFF. The chain uses TRBV28 and TRBJ2-2, with D possibly TRBD2 on 6 matching bases. Germline V gene sequence: CDR1 MDHEN, CDR2 SYDVKM. The germline V and J ends were trimmed by 7 bases and 6 bases, with 12 bases remaining between them. The CDR3 is 13 residues long. Drawing the rest from reference TRBV28 and TRBJ2-2, the complete variable domain is DVKVTQSSRYLVKRTGEKVFLECVQDMDHENMFWYRQDPGLGLRLIYFSYDVKMKEKGDIPEGYSVSREKKERFSLILESASTNQTSMYLCASTEGTAGELFFGEGSRLTVL.

This chain uses TRBV27 with TRBJ2-1, with no clear D. Germline V gene lookup returns CDR1 MNHEY and CDR2 SMNVEV (reference sequence). The length of the CDR3 is 15 residues. Deletions cut 2 bases from V and 2 bases from J, with 10 bases between. CDR3 protein: CASSLATQPYNEQFF. CDR3 sequence (DNA): TGTGCCAGCAGTTTAGCAACACAACCCTACAATGAGCAGTTCTTC.

The rearrangement uses TRBV2 and TRBJ2-5; TRBD2 aligns across 11 bases. The CDR3 has 17 residues. J gave up 4 bases and V 4 bases, and 11 bases lay outside the gene matches. CDR1 is SNHLY, CDR2 FYNNEI, per germline. The CDR3, as DNA: TGTGCCAGCAGTGGCTTAGGGACTAGCGGAGCATCAGAGACCCAGTACTTC. It specifies CASSGLGTSGASETQYF.

The chain is built from TRBV6-5 and TRBJ2-7; 7 nucleotides agree with TRBD1. CDR3 length equals 15 residues. Looked up from germline, CDR1 is MNHEY and CDR2 is SVGAGI. After removal of 7 bases from V and 1 base from J, the junction contained 10 bases not matched to a gene. The CDR3 loop is CASTKKATGSYEQYF. The CDR3 bases are TGTGCCAGCACCAAAAAAGCGACAGGGTCCTACGAGCAGTACTTC.

This chain joins TRBV11-2 and TRBJ2-7; maybe TRBD2 (6 bases). Germline CDR1 SGHAT, CDR2 FQNNGV. This CDR3 has 17 residues. The V end was cut by 4 bases, the J end by 4 bases, with 23 bases between. CDR3 loop: CASSYRTSGDGPYEQYF. The CDR3 DNA reads as TGTGCCAGCAGCTATAGGACTTCGGGAGACGGGCCTTACGAGCAGTACTTC.

This clone was counted once. The chain has TRBV6-1 and TRBJ2-3, with 7 nucleotides matching TRBD2. Per the germline V gene, CDR1 is MNHNS and CDR2 is SASEGT. CDR3 size: 15 residues. With 7 bases clipped from V and 2 bases from J, the junction kept 9 bases outside the gene matches. In nucleotides, the CDR3 is TGTGCCAGCACTGAGGAAGCGGGGAACACAGATACGCAGTATTTT. This gives the protein CASTEEAGNTDTQYF.

J is TRBJ2-1 and V is TRBV7-6; 9 nucleotides align to TRBD2. Trimming removed 5 bases from V and 7 bases from J; junction bases left unmatched: 15. CDR3 length: 17 residues. Germline lookup yields CDR1 SGHVS and CDR2 FNYEAQ. In DNA form, the CDR3 reads TGTGCCAGCAGCCCCTCCGGCGGGGGGGGATCTGGAAATGAGCAGTTCTTC. This gives the protein CASSPSGGGGSGNEQFF.

V is TRBV29-1 and J is TRBJ1-2, with 9 bases aligning to TRBD1. The J segment lost 0 bases and the V segment lost 4 bases, leaving 3 bases of the junction unmatched. Germline assignment: CDR1 SQVTM and CDR2 ANQGSEA. CDR3 length equals 14 residues. The CDR3 region has the DNA TGCAGCGTTGCACAGGGGGCCTCTAACTATGGCTACACCTTC. It specifies CSVAQGASNYGYTF.

V and J are TRBV4-2 and TRBJ2-1; 14 bases are a match to TRBD2. The CDR3 runs to 21 residues. V lost 1 base, J lost 1 base, and 12 bases stayed unmatched. The germline CDR1 and CDR2 sequences are LGHNA and YNFKEQ. CDR3 bases: TGTGCCAGCAGCCAAGCTTTGGGGGGGACTAGCGGGAGCAGGTCCTACAATGAGCAGTTCTTC. Its translation is CASSQALGGTSGSRSYNEQFF.

This chain joins TRBV13 and TRBJ1-2; D is unclear. Trimming left V 2 bases short and J 0 bases short, with 13 bases between. CDR3 length: 16 amino acids. Germline CDR1 and CDR2: PRHDT and FYEKMQ (reference sequence). CDR3 protein: CASSLSSGEPNYGYTF. CDR3 nucleotides: TGTGCCAGCAGCTTAAGTTCCGGGGAGCCTAACTATGGCTACACCTTC.

V gene TRBV6-5 combines with J gene TRBJ1-1; unclear D gene. The CDR3 has 13 residues. Trimming pared 5 bases from V and 1 base from J, leaving 8 bases between. CDR1 MNHEY and CDR2 SVGAGI come from the germline V gene. This CDR3 reads CASSRRKNTEAFF. The CDR3, as DNA: TGTGCCAGCAGTAGGCGGAAGAACACTGAAGCTTTCTTT.

V usage is TRBV25-1 and J usage is TRBJ2-7; D uncertain. In germline, CDR1 is MGHDK, CDR2 SYGVNS. The ends were cut back, 2 bases at V and 5 bases at J, with 10 bases in the middle. The CDR3 totals 13 residues. The CDR3 nucleotides are TGTGCCAGCAGTGAACCGTCGGGTCACGAGCAGTACTTC. This encodes CASSEPSGHEQYF.